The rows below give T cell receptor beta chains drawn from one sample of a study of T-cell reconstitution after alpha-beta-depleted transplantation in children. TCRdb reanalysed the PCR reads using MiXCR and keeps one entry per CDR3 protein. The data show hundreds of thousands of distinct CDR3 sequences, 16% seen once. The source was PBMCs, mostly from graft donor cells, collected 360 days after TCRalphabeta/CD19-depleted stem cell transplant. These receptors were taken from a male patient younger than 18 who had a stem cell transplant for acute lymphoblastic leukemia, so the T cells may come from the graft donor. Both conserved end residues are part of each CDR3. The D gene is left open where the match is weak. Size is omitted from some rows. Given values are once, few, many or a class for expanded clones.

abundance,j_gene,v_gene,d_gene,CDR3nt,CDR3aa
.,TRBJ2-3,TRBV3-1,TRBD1,TGTGCCAGCAGCCAACCCCCCCGGGACAGGGGAACTAGCACAGATACGCAGTATTTT,CASSQPPRDRGTSTDTQYF
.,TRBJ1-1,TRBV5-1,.,TGCGCCAGCAGCTTGGGAGGTCGGATGAACACTGAAGCTTTCTTT,CASSLGGRMNTEAFF
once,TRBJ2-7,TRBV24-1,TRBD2,TGTGCCACCAGCGTTCTCACCGGGACTAAATACGAGCAGTACTTC,CATSVLTGTKYEQYF
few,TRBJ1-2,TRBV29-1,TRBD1,TGCAGCGTTGCGGCCTACTGGACAGGGGTGCGTGGCTATGGCTACACCTTC,CSVAAYWTGVRGYGYTF
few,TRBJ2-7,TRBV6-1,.,TGTGCCAGCTCCGGCAGGGGAGGGAGGGACGGCGAGCAGTACTTC,CASSGRGGRDGEQYF
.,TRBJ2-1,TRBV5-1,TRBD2,TGCGCCACTAACGTAGCGGGAGTGGAAACCTACAATGAGCAGTTCTTC,CATNVAGVETYNEQFF
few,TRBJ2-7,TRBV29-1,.,TGCAGCGCCCTAGGAGGGAGCGAGCAGTACTTC,CSALGGSEQYF
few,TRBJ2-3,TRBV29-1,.,TGCAGCGTTCCACAGGGCACAGATACGCAGTATTTT,CSVPQGTDTQYF
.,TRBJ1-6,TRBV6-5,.,TGTGCCAGCAGTTACTCGAACCCGTCACCCCTCCACTTT,CASSYSNPSPLHF
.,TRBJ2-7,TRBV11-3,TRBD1,TGTGCCAGCAGCCTTTTAGGACAGGGGATCTACGAGCAGTACTTC,CASSLLGQGIYEQYF
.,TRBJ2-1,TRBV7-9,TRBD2,TGTGCCAGCAGCACACTTAGCGGGAGGGGAAATGAGCAGTTCTTC,CASSTLSGRGNEQFF
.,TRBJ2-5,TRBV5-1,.,TGCGCCAGCCGAACAGGGGGAGGGCCGGAAGAGACCCAGTACTTC,CASRTGGGPEETQYF
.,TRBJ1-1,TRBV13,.,TGTGCCAGCAGCTCAGGGATTAGGACTGAAGCTTTCTTT,CASSSGIRTEAFF
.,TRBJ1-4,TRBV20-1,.,TGCAGTGCTCCGGGGGCGCCGGATCGTGAAAAACTGTTTTTT,CSAPGAPDREKLFF
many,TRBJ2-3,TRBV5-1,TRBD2,TGCGCCAGCAGCTTGGTGGGACTAGCGCCTTCAGATACGCAGTATTTT,CASSLVGLAPSDTQYF
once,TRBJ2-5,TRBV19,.,TGTGCCAGTAGTCCCAGAGATAGCCTACAAGAGACCCAGTACTTC,CASSPRDSLQETQYF
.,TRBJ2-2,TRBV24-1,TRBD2,TGTGCCACCAGTGATTGGAGGGAGGGCTACACCGGGGAGCTGTTTTTT,CATSDWREGYTGELFF